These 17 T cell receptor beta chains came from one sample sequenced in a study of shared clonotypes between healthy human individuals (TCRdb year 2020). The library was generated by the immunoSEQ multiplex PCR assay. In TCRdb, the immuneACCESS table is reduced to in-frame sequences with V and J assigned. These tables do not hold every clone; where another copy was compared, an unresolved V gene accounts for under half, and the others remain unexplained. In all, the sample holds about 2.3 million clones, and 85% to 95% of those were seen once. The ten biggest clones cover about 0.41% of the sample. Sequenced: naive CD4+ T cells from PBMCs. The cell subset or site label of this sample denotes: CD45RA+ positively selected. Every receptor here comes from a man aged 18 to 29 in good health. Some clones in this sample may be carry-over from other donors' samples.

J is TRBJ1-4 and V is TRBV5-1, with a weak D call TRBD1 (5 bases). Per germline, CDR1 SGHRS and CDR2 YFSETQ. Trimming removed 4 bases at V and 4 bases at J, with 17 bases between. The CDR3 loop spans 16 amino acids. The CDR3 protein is CASSEYGTTNNEKLFF. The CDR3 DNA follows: TGCGCCAGCAGCGAATACGGGACCACTAATAATGAAAAACTGTTTTTT. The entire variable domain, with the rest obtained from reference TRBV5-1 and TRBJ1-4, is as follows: KAGVTQTPRYLIKTRGQQVTLSCSPISGHRSVSWYQQTPGQGLQFLFEYFSETQRNKGNFPGRFSGRQFSNSRSEMNVSTLELGDSALYLCASSEYGTTNNEKLFFGSGTQLSVL.

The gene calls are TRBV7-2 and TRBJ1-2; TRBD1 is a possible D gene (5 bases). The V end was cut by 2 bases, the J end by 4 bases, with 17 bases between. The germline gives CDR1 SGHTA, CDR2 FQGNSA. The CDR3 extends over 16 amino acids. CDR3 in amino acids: CASSLSRDLGPYGYTF. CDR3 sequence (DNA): TGTGCCAGCAGCTTAAGCCGGGACCTAGGCCCCTATGGCTACACCTTC.

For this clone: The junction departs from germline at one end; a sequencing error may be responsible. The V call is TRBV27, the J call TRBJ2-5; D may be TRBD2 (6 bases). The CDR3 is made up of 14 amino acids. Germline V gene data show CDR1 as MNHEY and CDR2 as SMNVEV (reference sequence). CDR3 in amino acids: CASSQYGTGEAQYF. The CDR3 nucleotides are TGTGCCAGCAGCCAGTACGGGACGGGAGAGGCCCAGTACTTC.

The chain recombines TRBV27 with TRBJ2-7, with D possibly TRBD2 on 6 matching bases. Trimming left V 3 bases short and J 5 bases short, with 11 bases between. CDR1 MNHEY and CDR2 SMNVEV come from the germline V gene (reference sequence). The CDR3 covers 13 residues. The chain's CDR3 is CASSFGGTHEQYF. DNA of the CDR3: TGTGCCAGCAGTTTCGGCGGGACCCACGAGCAGTACTTC.

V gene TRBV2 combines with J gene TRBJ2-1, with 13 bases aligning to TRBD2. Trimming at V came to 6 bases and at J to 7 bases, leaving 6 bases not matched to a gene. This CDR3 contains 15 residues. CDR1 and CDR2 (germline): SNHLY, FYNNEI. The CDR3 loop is CASRAGTSGTNEQFF. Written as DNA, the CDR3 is TGTGCCAGCAGGGCCGGGACTAGCGGGACGAATGAGCAGTTCTTC.

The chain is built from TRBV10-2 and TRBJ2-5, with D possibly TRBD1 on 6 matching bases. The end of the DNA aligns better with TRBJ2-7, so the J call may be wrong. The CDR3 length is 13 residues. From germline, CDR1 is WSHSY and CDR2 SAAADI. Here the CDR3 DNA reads TGCGCCACCAAACTAAGGACAGTCGGCGAGCAGTACTTC. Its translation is CATKLRTVGEQYF.

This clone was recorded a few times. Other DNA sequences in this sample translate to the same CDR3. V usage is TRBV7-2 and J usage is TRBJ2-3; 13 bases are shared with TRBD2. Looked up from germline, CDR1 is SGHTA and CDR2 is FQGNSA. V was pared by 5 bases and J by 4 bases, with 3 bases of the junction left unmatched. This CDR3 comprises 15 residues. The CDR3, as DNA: TGTGCCAGCAGCCTAGGACTAGCGGGAGCAGATACGCAGTATTTT. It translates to CASSLGLAGADTQYF. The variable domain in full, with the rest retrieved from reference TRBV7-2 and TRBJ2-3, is GAGVSQSPSNKVTEKGKDVELRCDPISGHTALYWYRQSLGQGLEFLIYFQGNSAPDKSGLPSDRFSAERTGGSVSTLTIQRTQQEDSAVYLCASSLGLAGADTQYFGPGTRLTVL.

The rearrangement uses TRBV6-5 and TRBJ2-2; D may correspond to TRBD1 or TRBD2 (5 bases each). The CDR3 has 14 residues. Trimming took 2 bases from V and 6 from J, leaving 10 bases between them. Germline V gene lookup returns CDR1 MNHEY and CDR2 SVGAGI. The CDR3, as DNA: TGTGCCAGCAGTTACGAGGGGAGAGCCGGGGAGCTGTTTTTT. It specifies CASSYEGRAGELFF.

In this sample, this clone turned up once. CDR3 coding DNA: TGTGCCAGCAGCCAAGGTGACAGGGGGCTTTATGGCTACACCTTC. As protein: CASSQGDRGLYGYTF. V is TRBV4-2 and J is TRBJ1-2; TRBD1 matches at 10 bases. CDR1 is LGHNA and CDR2 is YNFKEQ in the germline V gene. V shed 1 base, J shed 5 bases, and the junction held 4 bases outside the gene matches. This CDR3 has 15 amino acids.

DNA for the CDR3: TGTGCCAGCAGCGAGAGAGACAGGGTGGGCGAAGGCCCCTACGAGCAGTACTTC. As protein: CASSERDRVGEGPYEQYF. The J gene is TRBJ2-7, the V gene TRBV9; 7 bases align to TRBD1. The length of the CDR3 is 18 residues. Per the germline V gene, CDR1 is SGDLS and CDR2 is YYNGEE. Unmatched junction bases numbered 17, after V lost 3 bases and J lost 2 bases.

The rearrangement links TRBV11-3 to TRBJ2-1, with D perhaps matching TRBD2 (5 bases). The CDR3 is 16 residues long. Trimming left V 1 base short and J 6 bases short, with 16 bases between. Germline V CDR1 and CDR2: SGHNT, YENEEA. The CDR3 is CASSLGGYGPVNEQFF. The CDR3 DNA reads TGTGCCAGCAGCTTAGGAGGGTACGGCCCCGTCAATGAGCAGTTCTTC.

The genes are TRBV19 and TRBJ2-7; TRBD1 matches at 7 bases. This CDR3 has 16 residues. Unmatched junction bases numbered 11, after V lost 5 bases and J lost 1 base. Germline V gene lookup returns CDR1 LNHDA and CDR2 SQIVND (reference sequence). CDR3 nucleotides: TGTGCCAGTAGTGCGGGCCCCGGGACAGCTTCCTACGAGCAGTACTTC. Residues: CASSAGPGTASYEQYF.

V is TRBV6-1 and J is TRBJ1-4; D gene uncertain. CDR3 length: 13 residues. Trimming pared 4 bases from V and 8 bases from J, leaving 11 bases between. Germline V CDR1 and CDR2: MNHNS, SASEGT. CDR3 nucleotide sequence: TGTGCCAGCAGTGTTCAAGGCGAGGAAAAACTGTTTTTT. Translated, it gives CASSVQGEEKLFF.

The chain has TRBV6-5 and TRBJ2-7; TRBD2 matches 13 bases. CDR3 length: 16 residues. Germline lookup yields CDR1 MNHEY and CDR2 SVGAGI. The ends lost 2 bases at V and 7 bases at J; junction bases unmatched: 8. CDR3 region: CASSYQLAGGPGEQYF. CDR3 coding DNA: TGTGCCAGCAGTTACCAACTAGCGGGAGGGCCGGGGGAGCAGTACTTC.

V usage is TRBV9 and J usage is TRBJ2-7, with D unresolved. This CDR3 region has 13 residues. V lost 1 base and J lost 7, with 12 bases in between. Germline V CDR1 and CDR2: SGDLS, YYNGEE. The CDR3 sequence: CASSVRLVGEQYF. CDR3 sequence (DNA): TGTGCCAGCAGCGTAAGATTGGTAGGGGAGCAGTACTTC.

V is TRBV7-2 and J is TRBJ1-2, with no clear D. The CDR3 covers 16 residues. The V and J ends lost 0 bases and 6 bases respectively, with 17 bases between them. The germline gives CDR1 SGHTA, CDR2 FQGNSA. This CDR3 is CASSLASLGIGDGYTF. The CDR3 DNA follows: TGTGCCAGCAGCTTAGCATCGCTAGGGATTGGAGATGGCTACACCTTC.

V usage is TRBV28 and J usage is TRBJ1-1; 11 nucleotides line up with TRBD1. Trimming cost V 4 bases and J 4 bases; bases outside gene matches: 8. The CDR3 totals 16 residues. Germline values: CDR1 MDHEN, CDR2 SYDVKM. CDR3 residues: CASSSLHGTGGTEAFF. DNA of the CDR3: TGTGCCAGCAGTTCGCTTCACGGGACAGGGGGCACTGAAGCTTTCTTT.